This T cell receptor beta chain was captured by sequencing in a study of T-cell reconstitution after alpha-beta-depleted transplantation in children. A library of TCRbeta sequences, prepared with unique molecular identifiers, was generated. Using its own MiXCR run on the PCR reads, TCRdb lists one record per CDR3 protein. The repertoire holds 500,000 to 650,000 distinct CDR3 sequences, 11% seen once, with about 15% in the top ten. CDR1 and CDR2 from the germline V gene are SGHNT and YYREEE (reference sequence). The CDR3 covers 13 residues. V was cut by 4 bases and J by 6 bases, with 10 bases left in between. This clonotype occurred a few times.

The source was PBMCs, mostly from graft donor cells, collected 180 days after TCRalphabeta/CD19-depleted stem cell transplant. The chain recombines TRBV5-4 with TRBJ2-2; the D gene is possibly TRBD1 (6 bases). The sequence was collected from a female patient younger than 10 who had a stem cell transplant for aplastic anemia, so the T cells may come from the graft donor. CDR3 amino acids: CASSPQGPGELFF. The CDR3 coding sequence is TGTGCCAGCAGCCCACAGGGACCCGGGGAGCTGTTTTTT. The full variable domain, with the rest looked up from reference TRBV5-4 and TRBJ2-2, is ETGVTQSPTHLIKTRGQQVTLRCSSQSGHNTVSWYQQALGQGPQFIFQYYREEENGRGNFPPRFSGLQFPNYSSELNVNALELDDSALYLCASSPQGPGELFFGEGSRLTVL.